The source of this TCR beta chain is a study of post-analysis software for immune sequencing data. Built from TCR beta cDNA, the libraries had unique molecular identifiers in them. T cells numbering about 0.85 to 11 million yielded cDNA molecules that totaled about 500,000. Via MiXCR, TCRdb re-called the PCR reads, giving one row per CDR3 protein. Here the sample spans approximately 440,000 distinct CDR3 sequences, roughly 45% being singletons. Germline loops: CDR1 SQVTM, CDR2 ANQGSEA. The CDR3 covers 12 residues. Trimming left V 4 bases short and J 2 bases short, with 9 bases between. General study points: The study found TRBV5-6, TRBV5-1 and TRBV20-1 among a few TRBV segments more frequent in patients than controls. The normalized Chao1 diversity of multiple sclerosis patients was significantly lower than that of controls.

This clonotype was observed many times. Antigen: not known. The sequence derives from a girl under 18 with multiple sclerosis. The rearrangement links TRBV29-1 to TRBJ2-7; D remains ambiguous. What was sequenced was blood. The CDR3 region has the DNA TGCAGCGTTGGAGGCACACCCTACGAGCAGTACTTC. Translation: CSVGGTPYEQYF.